This record looks at one T cell receptor beta chain sequence and its context. Its matching antigen is unknown. The Oncomine TCR Beta short-read assay sequenced DNA from cultured CD4+ T cells. One entry per CDR3 protein results from TCRdb running MiXCR on the PCR reads. The sample has about 24,000 distinct CDR3 sequences, more than 30% seen once; the top ten hold less than 4%. The length of the CDR3 is 12 residues. Per germline, CDR1 MNHNS and CDR2 SASEGT. The germline V and J ends were trimmed by 6 bases and 3 bases, with 8 bases remaining between them. This sample was taken from a study of vaccination and CD4 T cells after COVID-19. Time point: late sampling 161 to 241 days after vaccination in a few convalescent patients. Specified treatment: roughly 11-day PBMC culture with coronavirus spike peptide pools or control peptides (ViraFEST assay). In this cohort, PCR tests turned positive between March and December 2020, predating US Alpha, Beta and Delta variants.

Sequences were derived from CD4+ T cells from blood, cultured in vitro, sampled about 7 months after SARS-CoV-2 vaccination. The TCR sequence derives from a human donor who had recovered from COVID-19. The rearrangement uses TRBV6-1 and TRBJ1-2, with TRBD1 as a possible D gene (5 bases). CDR3 loop: CASSRGDYGYTF. CDR3 nucleotide sequence: TGTGCCAGCAGCCGGGGGGACTATGGCTACACCTTC.